The clone carrying this T cell receptor (beta chain) was counted a few times. This record belongs to a study of human T cells and chemical hapten exposure. Total RNA was extracted from unfractionated whole blood. Individual cDNA molecules (in the library) carried attached unique molecular identifiers. Authors' data handling: A per-sample median of about 94,000 TCRs was observed, with counts ranging from about 23,224 to 690,600. From the 5' RACE reads, TCRdb called clonotypes with MiXCR, one entry per CDR3 protein. What appears here as the V and J calls and clone size reflects TCRdb's work, not the paper's. Here the sample spans 110,000 or so distinct CDR3 sequences, approximately 19% being singletons. This receptor was obtained from a human donor in good health.

The CDR3 DNA reads as TGTGCCAGCAGCCGACGGGGAGAAGCTTTCTTT. Translating gives CASSRRGEAFF. This chain links TRBV11-2 with TRBJ1-1; D is uncertain. The CDR3 has 11 amino acids. The V end lost 5 bases, the J end lost 8 bases, and 9 bases lay between the germline ends. Germline V gene lookup returns CDR1 SGHAT and CDR2 FQNNGV.